Listed below are T cell receptor beta chains from one sample, sequenced in a study of T cells in Graves' hyperthyroidism and ophthalmopathy. In TCRdb, the multiplex PCR reads were re-called with MiXCR into one record per CDR3 protein. The sample includes about 740,000 distinct CDR3 sequences, approximately 15% of them seen just once. Sequenced material: blood. These receptors were obtained from a woman younger than 30 with Graves' hyperthyroidism. The CDR3 runs from the conserved cysteine through the conserved F or W. Fields, in order: CDR3 DNA, CDR3 protein, J gene, V gene, CDR3 length, clone size, D gene. D genes are given only for firm matches. The size field is filled for only some rows; it gives once, few, many or a size class.

DNA: TGTGCCAGCAGTCCGTGGACTAGCGGGAGGGGTCAAGAGACCCAGTACTTC; CDR3: CASSPWTSGRGQETQYF; J: TRBJ2-5; V: TRBV27; length: 17; size: NA; D: TRBD2
DNA: TGTGCTAGTGCCCTGGGGGACAGGGGGATCGATGGCTACACCTTC; CDR3: CASALGDRGIDGYTF; J: TRBJ1-2; V: TRBV12-5; length: 15; size: NA; D: TRBD1
DNA: TGTGCCAGCAGCGATAGGACTAGCGGGAAGTACTCCTACGAGCAGTACTTC; CDR3: CASSDRTSGKYSYEQYF; J: TRBJ2-7; V: TRBV6-1; length: 17; size: NA; D: TRBD2
DNA: TGTGCCAGCAGTCGAACCGGGACCTACTATGGCTACACCTTC; CDR3: CASSRTGTYYGYTF; J: TRBJ1-2; V: TRBV28; length: 14; size: many; D: NA
DNA: TGTGCCAGCTCACCAAGGGGGACGGTCTCCTACGAGCAGTACTTC; CDR3: CASSPRGTVSYEQYF; J: TRBJ2-7; V: TRBV18; length: 15; size: NA; D: NA
DNA: TGTGCCAGCAGCTTACTGGTCGGACTACAGTCCTACGAGCAGTACTTC; CDR3: CASSLLVGLQSYEQYF; J: TRBJ2-7; V: TRBV11-2; length: 16; size: many; D: NA
DNA: TGCAGCGTTGATGGGCAGGGAACCTACGAGCAGTACTTC; CDR3: CSVDGQGTYEQYF; J: TRBJ2-7; V: TRBV29-1; length: 13; size: many; D: NA
DNA: TGTGCCAGCAGCTTAAGGCGGGAGAGGCACAATGAGCAGTTCTTC; CDR3: CASSLRRERHNEQFF; J: TRBJ2-1; V: TRBV7-3; length: 15; size: many; D: TRBD2
DNA: TGCAGTGCTAGGTTACCATATAGCAATCAGCCCCAGCATTTT; CDR3: CSARLPYSNQPQHF; J: TRBJ1-5; V: TRBV20-1; length: 14; size: NA; D: NA
DNA: TGCAGCGTCGAGGGTCTTGAGACCCAGTACTTC; CDR3: CSVEGLETQYF; J: TRBJ2-5; V: TRBV29-1; length: 11; size: NA; D: NA
DNA: TGCAGTGCCAAGGACAGATACTCCTACGAGCAGTACTTC; CDR3: CSAKDRYSYEQYF; J: TRBJ2-7; V: TRBV20-1; length: 13; size: many; D: NA
DNA: TGTGCCACCAGTGATGGGACAGTGCGGAATGAGCAGTTCTTC; CDR3: CATSDGTVRNEQFF; J: TRBJ2-1; V: TRBV24-1; length: 14; size: NA; D: TRBD1
DNA: TGTGCCATCGGACGAGGACTTAACTACGAGCAGTACTTC; CDR3: CAIGRGLNYEQYF; J: TRBJ2-7; V: TRBV7-9; length: 13; size: NA; D: NA
DNA: TGTGCCAGCAGCTTGTGGGGACAGGGAGGTCCCTACGAGCAGTACTTC; CDR3: CASSLWGQGGPYEQYF; J: TRBJ2-7; V: TRBV7-2; length: 16; size: many; D: TRBD1
DNA: TGTGCCGGCAGGGGGGGGGACCTCTTCTACTTC; CDR3: CAGRGGDLFYF; J: TRBJ2-5; V: TRBV28; length: 11; size: NA; D: NA
DNA: TGTGCCAGCAGCTTATCCCAGGGAGATACGCAGTATTTT; CDR3: CASSLSQGDTQYF; J: TRBJ2-3; V: TRBV7-9; length: 13; size: NA; D: NA
DNA: TGTGCCAGCAGTTCCACGGACAGTAACTATGGCTACACCTTC; CDR3: CASSSTDSNYGYTF; J: TRBJ1-2; V: TRBV12-3/TRBV12-4; length: 14; size: NA; D: NA
DNA: TGTGCCAGCAGCCATGGACTAGCGGGAGGGCCTAGGACAGATACGCAGTATTTT; CDR3: CASSHGLAGGPRTDTQYF; J: TRBJ2-3; V: TRBV7-3; length: 18; size: many; D: TRBD2
DNA: TGTGCCAGCAGTTTGGACAGGGTTACTTCGGGAAACACCATATATTTT; CDR3: CASSLDRVTSGNTIYF; J: TRBJ1-3; V: TRBV12-3/TRBV12-4; length: 16; size: few; D: TRBD1
DNA: TGTGCCAGCAGCTTAGGTCAGGGGTGGAACGAGCAGTACTTC; CDR3: CASSLGQGWNEQYF; J: TRBJ2-7; V: TRBV11-2; length: 14; size: many; D: NA
DNA: TGTGCCTGGAGCGGGGGGGGACGGATTAATGAAAAACTGTTTTTT; CDR3: CAWSGGGRINEKLFF; J: TRBJ1-4; V: TRBV30; length: 15; size: few; D: NA
DNA: TGTGCCAGCAGTTTATTGGGGCGCATTGAAGCTTTCTTT; CDR3: CASSLLGRIEAFF; J: TRBJ1-1; V: TRBV28; length: 13; size: few; D: NA
DNA: TGTGCCAGCAGCTTAGCGGAAAGGTTCTACGAGCAGTACTTC; CDR3: CASSLAERFYEQYF; J: TRBJ2-7; V: TRBV11-2; length: 14; size: many; D: NA
DNA: TGTGCCAGCAGCGTCACTGGGACTACCCAATACAATGAGCAGTTCTTC; CDR3: CASSVTGTTQYNEQFF; J: TRBJ2-1; V: TRBV9; length: 16; size: many; D: TRBD2
DNA: TGTGCCTGGAGTAGGGGGACGGGGGGAAACACCATATATTTT; CDR3: CAWSRGTGGNTIYF; J: TRBJ1-3; V: TRBV30; length: 14; size: many; D: NA
DNA: TGCAGTGCCTCTAGGGCCGGGAGGGATTTGGGAGGAGATGAAAAACTGTTTTTT; CDR3: CSASRAGRDLGGDEKLFF; J: TRBJ1-4; V: TRBV20-1; length: 18; size: NA; D: NA
DNA: TGCGCCAGCAGCTTGGGACAGGGTTATCCTGAAGCTTTCTTT; CDR3: CASSLGQGYPEAFF; J: TRBJ1-1; V: TRBV5-1; length: 14; size: many; D: TRBD1
DNA: TGCAGTGCACTATCGTCTAGCACAGATACGCAGTATTTT; CDR3: CSALSSSTDTQYF; J: TRBJ2-3; V: TRBV20-1; length: 13; size: many; D: NA
DNA: TGTGCCATCAGTAATCTCTGGGAGACTAGCAAAACCTACGAGCAGTACTTC; CDR3: CAISNLWETSKTYEQYF; J: TRBJ2-7; V: TRBV10-3; length: 17; size: NA; D: TRBD2
DNA: TGTGCCAGCAGTTTCAGTCAGCCCCTAGATACGCAGTATTTT; CDR3: CASSFSQPLDTQYF; J: TRBJ2-3; V: TRBV28; length: 14; size: many; D: NA
DNA: TGCAGCGTTGCTACTAGCCAAGAGACCCAGTACTTC; CDR3: CSVATSQETQYF; J: TRBJ2-5; V: TRBV29-1; length: 12; size: few; D: NA
DNA: TGTGCCAGCAGCGAGCCGAGGACCCGACCTAGCACAGATACGCAGTATTTT; CDR3: CASSEPRTRPSTDTQYF; J: TRBJ2-3; V: TRBV2; length: 17; size: NA; D: NA
DNA: TGTGCCAGCAGCCAAGCGACGACCCAGTACTTC; CDR3: CASSQATTQYF; J: TRBJ2-5; V: TRBV14; length: 11; size: NA; D: NA
DNA: TGTGCCAGCAGTGGAACTATGATTAGCACAGATACGCAGTATTTT; CDR3: CASSGTMISTDTQYF; J: TRBJ2-3; V: TRBV7-8; length: 15; size: NA; D: NA
DNA: TGTGCCAGCAGTCCCTACAGCGGGCGGAACACTGAAGCTTTCTTT; CDR3: CASSPYSGRNTEAFF; J: TRBJ1-1; V: TRBV27; length: 15; size: many; D: NA
DNA: TGTGCCACCAGCAGCCCCTCTCTAAGGGATAGGGGGTCGTTCCAAGAGACCCAGTACTTC; CDR3: CATSSPSLRDRGSFQETQYF; J: TRBJ2-5; V: TRBV15; length: 20; size: many; D: NA
DNA: TGTGCCTGGAGGAGACAGGGTATAGGCTACAATGGGCAGTTCTTC; CDR3: CAWRRQGIGYNGQFF; J: TRBJ2-1; V: TRBV30; length: 15; size: NA; D: TRBD1
DNA: TGTGCCAGCAGCCAAGTTGGCAGCGGGAGCCACGAGCAGTACTTC; CDR3: CASSQVGSGSHEQYF; J: TRBJ2-7; V: TRBV4-2; length: 15; size: NA; D: TRBD2
DNA: TGTGCCAGCAGTGAAATAGGGACAGGCTCCTACGAGCAGTACTTC; CDR3: CASSEIGTGSYEQYF; J: TRBJ2-7; V: TRBV2; length: 15; size: many; D: TRBD1
DNA: TGTGCCACCAGCAGAGGAAGGGGGAACACAGATACGCAGTATTTT; CDR3: CATSRGRGNTDTQYF; J: TRBJ2-3; V: TRBV15; length: 15; size: NA; D: NA
DNA: TGTGCCAGCAGTTTATACCCAGACACTGAAGCTTTCTTT; CDR3: CASSLYPDTEAFF; J: TRBJ1-1; V: TRBV27; length: 13; size: many; D: NA
DNA: TGTGCCAGCAGGGACCGGACGAACACTGAAGCTTTCTTT; CDR3: CASRDRTNTEAFF; J: TRBJ1-1; V: TRBV19; length: 13; size: NA; D: NA
DNA: TGTGCCAGCAGCTTAGGGTGGGGCACAGGGGAACAAGAGACCCAGTACTTC; CDR3: CASSLGWGTGEQETQYF; J: TRBJ2-5; V: TRBV11-2; length: 17; size: many; D: TRBD1
DNA: TGTGCCAGCAACGCGTTCCGGGACAGCACAGATACGCAGTATTTT; CDR3: CASNAFRDSTDTQYF; J: TRBJ2-3; V: TRBV14; length: 15; size: NA; D: NA
DNA: TGTGCCAGCAGTGTGGAAGCGAACACTGAAGCTTTCTTT; CDR3: CASSVEANTEAFF; J: TRBJ1-1; V: TRBV9; length: 13; size: many; D: NA
DNA: TGTGCCAGCATTGGGACAGGGATCACAGATACGCAGTATTTT; CDR3: CASIGTGITDTQYF; J: TRBJ2-3; V: TRBV6-1; length: 14; size: few; D: TRBD1
DNA: TGCGCCAGCAGCTTGGCCCCCGGTCTGAACACTGAAGCCTTCTTT; CDR3: CASSLAPGLNTEAFF; J: TRBJ1-1; V: TRBV5-1; length: 15; size: NA; D: NA
DNA: TGTGCCAGCAGTTTAGGGGGTGGTGGCAACACCGGGGAGCTGTTTTTT; CDR3: CASSLGGGGNTGELFF; J: TRBJ2-2; V: TRBV28; length: 16; size: few; D: NA
DNA: TGTGCCAGCAGCGGAGTGGGGTACACTGAAGCTTTCTTT; CDR3: CASSGVGYTEAFF; J: TRBJ1-1; V: TRBV12-3/TRBV12-4; length: 13; size: many; D: NA
DNA: TGCAGCGTTAGATATGGGGAGCAGTACTTC; CDR3: CSVRYGEQYF; J: TRBJ2-7; V: TRBV29-1; length: 10; size: NA; D: NA
DNA: TGTGCCAGCAGCTTGAAAGAGGGGGTTGGTGAGCAGTTCTTC; CDR3: CASSLKEGVGEQFF; J: TRBJ2-1; V: TRBV5-4; length: 14; size: many; D: NA